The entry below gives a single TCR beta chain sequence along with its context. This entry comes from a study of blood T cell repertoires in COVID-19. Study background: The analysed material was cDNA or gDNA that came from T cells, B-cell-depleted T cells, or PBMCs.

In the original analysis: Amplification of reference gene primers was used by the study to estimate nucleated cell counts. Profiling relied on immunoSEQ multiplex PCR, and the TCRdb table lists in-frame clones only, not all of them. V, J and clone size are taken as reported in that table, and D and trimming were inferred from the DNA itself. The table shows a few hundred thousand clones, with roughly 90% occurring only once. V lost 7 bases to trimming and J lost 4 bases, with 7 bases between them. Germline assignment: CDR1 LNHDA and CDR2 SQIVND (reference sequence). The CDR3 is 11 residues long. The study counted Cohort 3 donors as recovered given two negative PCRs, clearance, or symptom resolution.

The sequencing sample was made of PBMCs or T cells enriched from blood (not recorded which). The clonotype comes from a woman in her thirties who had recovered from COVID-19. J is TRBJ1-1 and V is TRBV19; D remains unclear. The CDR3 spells CASMRGTEAFF. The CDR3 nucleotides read TGTGCCAGTATGCGGGGCACTGAAGCTTTCTTT. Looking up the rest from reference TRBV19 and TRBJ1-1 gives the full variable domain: DGGITQSPKYLFRKEGQNVTLSCEQNLNHDAMYWYRQDPGQGLRLIYYSQIVNDFQKGDIAEGYSVSREKKESFPLTVTSAQKNPTAFYLCASMRGTEAFFGQGTRLTVV.